This entry lists 5 T cell receptor beta chains sequenced from one sample in a study of CD8 T cells in Susac syndrome. Reverse transcription used roughly 0.5 to 1 ug RNA and random hexamers. TCRdb fed the immunoSEQ multiplex PCR reads into MiXCR, producing one record per CDR3 protein. The repertoire holds about 150,000 distinct CDR3 sequences, with roughly 95% as singletons. Sequenced material: CD8+ T cells from PBMCs. The receptors stem from a human donor with multiple sclerosis.

The chain has TRBV4-1 and TRBJ1-4; 7 bases fit TRBD1. The J segment lost 7 bases and the V segment lost 4 bases, leaving 6 bases of the junction unmatched. The length of the CDR3 is 14 residues. From germline, CDR1 is MGHRA and CDR2 YSYEKL. CDR3 sequence (DNA): TGCGCCAGCAGCCTAGGACAGGAGATTGAAAAACTGTTTTTT. Protein sequence: CASSLGQEIEKLFF.

V usage is TRBV20-1 and J usage is TRBJ1-2; tentative D call: TRBD1 (5 bases). With 3 bases removed from V and 7 bases from J, the gap between germline ends came to 15 bases. The germline CDR1 and CDR2 sequences are DFQATT and SNEGSKA (reference sequence). The CDR3 consists of 13 residues. The CDR3 loop is CSARHGTWGGYTF. The CDR3 DNA reads as TGCAGTGCTAGGCATGGGACTTGGGGTGGCTACACCTTC.

This chain connects TRBV3-1 to TRBJ2-1; D unresolved. Trimming cost V 0 bases and J 8 bases, with 8 bases left between them. The CDR3 runs to 13 residues. CDR1 and CDR2 from the germline V gene are LGHDT and YNNKEL (reference sequence). The CDR3 is CASSQDRAHEQFF. CDR3 nucleotides: TGTGCCAGCAGCCAAGATCGAGCTCATGAGCAGTTCTTC.

V usage is TRBV29-1 and J usage is TRBJ2-2; perhaps TRBD1 as D (6 bases). Germline CDR1 SQVTM, CDR2 ANQGSEA. The V gene lost 3 bases and the J gene lost 3 bases, with 8 bases spanning the gap. This CDR3 spans 13 amino acids. The chain's CDR3 is CSVETGDTGELFF. For the CDR3, the DNA is TGCAGCGTTGAGACAGGCGACACCGGGGAGCTGTTTTTT.

The chain carries TRBV29-1 and TRBJ2-1; a weak D match, TRBD2 (6 bases). CDR3 length: 15 residues. Trimming removed 6 bases from V and 1 base from J, with 16 bases in between. In germline, CDR1 is SQVTM, CDR2 ANQGSEA. CDR3 coding DNA: TGCAGCGTCGTCCCCTCGGCGGGATCCTACAATGAGCAGTTCTTC. It codes for CSVVPSAGSYNEQFF.